This T cell receptor (beta chain) was identified in a study of blood T cell repertoires in COVID-19. At the level of the study: Samples came from the United States, Italy and Spain, spanning acute and convalescent COVID-19.

As to this clone: The sample contains more than one DNA sequence encoding this CDR3.

Original processing methods: By means of reference gene primer amplification, nucleated cell counts were estimated. The table came from immunoSEQ multiplex PCR; TCRdb's copy has only in-frame clones and leaves some out. V and J calls and clone size are as listed in that table; D and trimming were resolved from the DNA. This sample has 100,000 to 150,000 clones, with around 86% found just once. The germline V gene has CDR1 SGHRS and CDR2 YFSETQ. V lost 4 bases and J lost 2; bases outside the gene matches: 5. This CDR3 comprises 14 residues. The sequence derives from a man in his 60s with acute or convalescent COVID-19. Sequencing was performed on peripheral blood. The V and J genes are TRBV5-1 and TRBJ2-7; TRBD1 matches at 8 bases. The CDR3 coding sequence is TGCGCCAGCAGCCTGGACAGGGCAACCTACGAGCAGTACTTC. Amino acid sequence: CASSLDRATYEQYF.